A selection of T cell receptor beta chains follows, all from one sample in a study of blood T cell repertoires in COVID-19. Some clones are missing from TCRdb's copy, which holds only in-frame ones; the method was immunoSEQ multiplex PCR. The profile shows around 290,000 clones, around nine tenths of them singletons. The sample consisted of PBMCs or T cells enriched from blood (not recorded which). These receptor sequences come from a woman under 30 who had recovered from COVID-19. Each CDR3 is given with its conserved first and last residue. A D gene is named only where the DNA matches it firmly. The size of a clone is reported for some rows only, either as once, few or many, or as a class for expanded clones.

J gene	V gene	clone size	D gene	CDR3 protein	CDR3 DNA
TRBJ1-3	TRBV7-9	-	-	CASSLMAAVVSGNTIYF	TGTGCCAGCAGCTTAATGGCCGCGGTTGTCTCTGGAAACACCATATATTTT
TRBJ2-7	TRBV10-2	once	-	CASGRQYEQYF	TGCGCCAGCGGACGACAGTACGAGCAGTACTTC
TRBJ2-3	TRBV6-5	-	-	CATQGRFTDTQYF	TGTGCCACCCAGGGGCGGTTCACAGATACGCAGTATTTT
TRBJ2-3	TRBV10-1	-	-	CASSDSGSSTDTQYF	TGCGCCAGCAGTGACAGTGGCAGTAGCACAGATACGCAGTATTTT
TRBJ2-1	TRBV28	-	-	CASTPRQGSYNEQFF	TGTGCCAGCACCCCCCGCCAGGGCTCCTACAATGAGCAGTTCTTC
TRBJ2-2	TRBV5-1	-	TRBD2	CASKVVAGGPNTGELFF	TGCGCCAGCAAAGTAGTAGCGGGGGGCCCGAACACCGGGGAGCTGTTTTTT
TRBJ2-5	TRBV15	-	TRBD2	CATSPPGEGRYF	TGTGCCACCAGCCCTCCTGGGGAGGGCAGGTACTTC
TRBJ1-6	TRBV11-2	-	-	CASSLVGGAARNSPLHF	TGTGCCAGCAGCTTAGTTGGGGGGGCGGCGAGAAATTCACCCCTCCACTTT
TRBJ2-7	TRBV27	-	TRBD1	CAASTTGTGHEQYF	TGTGCCGCCTCAACTACCGGGACAGGGCACGAGCAGTACTTC
TRBJ2-1	TRBV10-3	many	TRBD1	CAIDPGQGQSGGTRREQFF	TGTGCCATCGACCCGGGACAGGGGCAATCTGGCGGGACCCGGAGGGAGCAGTTCTTC
TRBJ2-5	TRBV30	-	-	CAWSIGGGLETQYF	TGTGCCTGGAGTATTGGAGGGGGCCTGGAGACCCAGTACTTC
TRBJ2-5	TRBV11-2	-	-	CASSLDPRGWPGDF	TGTGCCAGCAGCTTAGATCCCCGGGGGTGGCCTGGAGACTTC
TRBJ2-1	TRBV5-1	-	TRBD1	CASSLEGQGAFDEQFF	TGCGCCAGCAGCTTGGAGGGACAGGGGGCTTTCGATGAGCAGTTCTTC
TRBJ2-2	TRBV5-4	-	TRBD1	CASSLDRGRPLNTGELFF	TGTGCCAGCAGCTTGGACAGGGGGCGACCCTTAAACACCGGGGAGCTGTTTTTT
TRBJ1-6	TRBV18	-	TRBD1	CASSPVIGQGSPYNSPLHF	TGTGCCAGCTCACCAGTAATCGGACAGGGGAGCCCTTATAATTCACCCCTCCACTTT
TRBJ1-1	TRBV6-2/TRBV6-3	-	TRBD1	CASSYPVSGQGSSEAFF	TGTGCCAGCAGTTACCCGGTGAGCGGACAGGGAAGCTCTGAAGCTTTCTTT
TRBJ2-7	TRBV10-3	once	TRBD1	CAIKPTGSYEQYF	TGTGCCATCAAACCGACAGGGAGCTACGAGCAGTACTTC
TRBJ1-6	TRBV6-4	-	TRBD1	CARTTGRDSPLHF	TGTGCCAGAACGACAGGGCGGGATTCACCCCTCCACTTT
TRBJ2-7	TRBV13	many	TRBD2	CASSASGLAGGNEQYF	TGTGCCAGCAGCGCTTCGGGACTAGCGGGGGGTAACGAGCAGTACTTC
TRBJ1-1	TRBV27	-	-	CASSHSLGANTEAFF	TGTGCCAGCAGCCATTCCCTGGGGGCCAACACTGAAGCTTTCTTT
TRBJ2-7	TRBV30	-	-	CAWSVGSGHPSYEQYF	TGTGCCTGGAGTGTAGGATCCGGACACCCCTCCTACGAGCAGTACTTC
TRBJ1-1	TRBV7-9	-	-	CASSEGFMNTEAFF	TGTGCCAGCAGCGAGGGATTTATGAACACTGAAGCTTTCTTT
TRBJ2-3	TRBV11-2	-	TRBD1	CASSTGTGGVNYGTDTQYF	TGTGCCAGCAGCACTGGGACAGGGGGCGTAAATTACGGCACAGATACGCAGTATTTT
TRBJ1-3	TRBV28	-	-	CASSFMENGNTIYF	TGTGCCAGCAGTTTTATGGAGAACGGAAACACCATATATTTT
TRBJ1-4	TRBV7-9	-	TRBD1	CASSSFKAGGLNEKLFF	TGTGCCAGCAGCTCATTTAAAGCAGGGGGCCTGAATGAAAAACTGTTTTTT
TRBJ2-1	TRBV20-1	-	-	CSARRGSEQFF	TGCAGTGCAAGAAGAGGCTCTGAGCAGTTCTTC
TRBJ1-3	TRBV7-9	-	TRBD1	CASSLGAGGRGNTIYF	TGTGCCAGCAGCTTAGGAGCAGGGGGTAGAGGAAACACCATATATTTT
TRBJ2-5	TRBV7-8	-	-	CASSLGNQGWWQETQYF	TGTGCCAGCAGCTTGGGGAACCAGGGGTGGTGGCAAGAGACCCAGTACTTC
TRBJ2-1	TRBV5-1	-	TRBD2	CASSLISAGGPGYNEQFF	TGCGCCAGCAGCCTTATCTCTGCGGGAGGGCCGGGGTACAATGAGCAGTTCTTC
TRBJ1-5	TRBV6-5	few	-	CASSSGNQPQHF	TGTGCCAGCAGTAGCGGGAATCAGCCCCAGCATTTT
TRBJ2-7	TRBV18	-	TRBD2	CASSPASGMRFYEQYF	TGTGCCAGCTCACCGGCAAGCGGGATGCGGTTCTACGAGCAGTACTTC
TRBJ1-1	TRBV7-9	-	-	CASSFVQVRTEAFF	TGTGCCAGCAGCTTTGTACAGGTTCGCACTGAAGCTTTCTTT
TRBJ2-5	TRBV5-4	-	-	CASSFSGDGETQYF	TGTGCCAGCAGCTTTTCAGGGGATGGAGAGACCCAGTACTTC
TRBJ2-3	TRBV5-6	-	TRBD2	CASSLRTSGGTDTQYF	TGTGCCAGCAGCCTAAGGACTAGCGGGGGCACAGATACGCAGTATTTT
TRBJ2-7	TRBV28	-	TRBD1	CASSQDRGEQYF	TGTGCCAGCAGCCAAGACAGGGGGGAGCAGTACTTC
TRBJ2-7	TRBV12-3/TRBV12-4	-	-	CASSVAGEQYF	TGTGCCAGCAGCGTCGCCGGGGAGCAGTACTTC
TRBJ2-7	TRBV6-5	-	TRBD2	CASSYRVASGYEQYF	TGTGCCAGCAGTTACCGGGTGGCTAGCGGCTACGAGCAGTACTTC
TRBJ2-1	TRBV7-9	-	TRBD1	CASSFRTGRYNEQFF	TGTGCCAGCAGCTTTAGGACAGGGCGCTACAATGAGCAGTTCTTC
TRBJ2-6	TRBV4-3	-	-	CASSQGIRTSRGSGANVLTF	TGCGCCAGCAGCCAGGGGATACGTACCTCCAGGGGTTCTGGGGCCAACGTCCTGACTTTC
TRBJ1-1	TRBV30	-	-	CAWSRTAEAFF	TGTGCCTGGAGTCGAACAGCTGAAGCTTTCTTT
TRBJ2-7	TRBV6-2/TRBV6-3	-	-	CASSYPDRSRYEQYF	TGTGCCAGCAGTTACCCAGACAGGTCACGCTACGAGCAGTACTTC
TRBJ2-7	TRBV10-2	-	-	CASKSGVSEQYF	TGCGCCAGCAAATCGGGAGTAAGCGAGCAGTACTTC
TRBJ2-2	TRBV7-3	-	TRBD2	CASSKGLAGATGELFF	TGTGCCAGCAGCAAGGGACTAGCGGGAGCCACCGGGGAGCTGTTTTTT
TRBJ1-5	TRBV10-3	-	TRBD1	CAISDAGQGFNQPQHF	TGTGCCATCAGTGATGCCGGACAGGGGTTCAATCAGCCCCAGCATTTT